This T cell receptor beta chain stems from a study of T cell repertoires in cytomegalovirus infection. One entry per CDR3 protein results from TCRdb running MiXCR on the reads. The sample yields a few hundred thousand distinct CDR3 sequences, 30% to 35% seen once. This clonotype was counted a few times. Its antigen is not known. The receptor was derived from a human donor in good health (CMV status not recorded). Some clones in this sample may be carry-over from other donors' samples. The sample was cultured PBMCs, taken from culture after CMV antigen stimulation.

CDR3 bases: TGTGCCAGCAGCTTAAACCGTGATGGCGGGAGGGCCTACAATGAGCAGTTCTTC. Protein: CASSLNRDGGRAYNEQFF. The chain combines TRBV7-3 with TRBJ2-1; TRBD2 matches at 9 bases. Germline V gives CDR1 SGHTA, CDR2 FQGTGA. The CDR3 length is 18 residues. With 1 base clipped from V and 2 bases from J, the junction kept 9 bases outside the gene matches. The full variable domain, its missing parts supplied by reference TRBV7-3 and TRBJ2-1, is GAGVSQTPSNKVTEKGKYVELRCDPISGHTALYWYRQSLGQGPEFLIYFQGTGAADDSGLPNDRFFAVRPEGSVSTLKIQRTERGDSAVYLCASSLNRDGGRAYNEQFFGPGTRLTVL.